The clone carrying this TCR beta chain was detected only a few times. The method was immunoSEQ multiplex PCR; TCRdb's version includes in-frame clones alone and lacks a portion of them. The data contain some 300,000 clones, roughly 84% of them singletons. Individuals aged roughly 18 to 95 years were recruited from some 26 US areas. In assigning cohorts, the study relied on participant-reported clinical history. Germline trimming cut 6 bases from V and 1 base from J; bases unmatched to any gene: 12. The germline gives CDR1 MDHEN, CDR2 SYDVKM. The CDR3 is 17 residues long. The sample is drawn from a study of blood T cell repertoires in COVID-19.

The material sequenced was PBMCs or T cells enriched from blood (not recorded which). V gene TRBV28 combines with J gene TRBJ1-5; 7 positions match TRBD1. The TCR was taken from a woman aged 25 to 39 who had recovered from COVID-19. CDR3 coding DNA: TGTGCCAGCAGCCTCAAAACAGGGGCGCTGAGCAATCAGCCCCAGCATTTT. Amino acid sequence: CASSLKTGALSNQPQHF. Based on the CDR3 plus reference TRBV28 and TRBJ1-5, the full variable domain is DVKVTQSSRYLVKRTGEKVFLECVQDMDHENMFWYRQDPGLGLRLIYFSYDVKMKEKGDIPEGYSVSREKKERFSLILESASTNQTSMYLCASSLKTGALSNQPQHFGDGTRLSIL.